This is a list of T cell receptor beta chains from one sample in a study of blood T cell repertoires in COVID-19. Only in-frame clones appear in the TCRdb table, and some are missing; sequencing was by immunoSEQ multiplex PCR. The table records 150,000 to 200,000 clones, around 84% of them present only once. What was sequenced was PBMCs or T cells enriched from blood (not recorded which). These receptors all come from a man aged 35 to 55 who had recovered from COVID-19. The CDR3 runs from the conserved cysteine through the conserved F or W. The D gene is left open where the match is weak. Clone size appears in some rows only: once, few, many, or a class for an expanded clone.

TRBV3-1/TRBV3-2	-	17	TRBJ2-1	TRBD2	TGTGCCAGCAGCCAAGGACTAGCGGGGCGGTGGAGCAATGAGCAGTTCTTC	CASSQGLAGRWSNEQFF
TRBV5-1	-	15	TRBJ2-5	TRBD2	TGCGCCAGCAGCTCCTTAGCGGGGCCCGAAGAGACCCAGTACTTC	CASSSLAGPEETQYF
TRBV7-2	few	16	TRBJ1-3	-	TGTGCCAGCAGCTTAGCCAGGAGGGTCTCTGGAAACACCATATATTTT	CASSLARRVSGNTIYF
TRBV6-5	once	16	TRBJ1-3	-	TGTGCCAGCAGTTACTCGAGCAGGCCCTCTGGAAACACCATATATTTT	CASSYSSRPSGNTIYF
TRBV30	once	16	TRBJ1-3	TRBD1	TGTGCCTGGAGTACGGGACAGGGCATAAGGGGGGACACCATATATTTT	CAWSTGQGIRGDTIYF
TRBV6-5	few	16	TRBJ1-6	-	TGTGCCAGCAGTTACTCCAGGACACTCCCGAATTCACCCCTCCACTTT	CASSYSRTLPNSPLHF
TRBV5-8	-	17	TRBJ1-5	-	TGTGCCAGCAGCTATGACAGGTCCTTCGATAGCAATCAGCCCCAGCATTTT	CASSYDRSFDSNQPQHF
TRBV2	-	13	TRBJ2-2	TRBD2	TGTGCCAGCAGTGTGGGAGGGACCGGGGAGCTGTTTTTT	CASSVGGTGELFF
TRBV7-3	-	13	TRBJ2-7	-	TGTGCCAGCAGCTTCCAGGGTATCGACGAGCAGTACTTC	CASSFQGIDEQYF
TRBV7-2	-	15	TRBJ1-1	-	TGTGCCAGCAGCCGGACCCTCGGGGATGGGACTGAAGCTTTCTTT	CASSRTLGDGTEAFF
TRBV7-2	-	16	TRBJ2-5	TRBD2	TGTGCCAGCAGCTTAGTCGGGACTAGCTCTCGAGAGACCCAGTACTTC	CASSLVGTSSRETQYF
TRBV10-2	-	12	TRBJ2-7	-	TGCGCCACCCTGACAGGTCATGGCGAGCAGTACTTC	CATLTGHGEQYF